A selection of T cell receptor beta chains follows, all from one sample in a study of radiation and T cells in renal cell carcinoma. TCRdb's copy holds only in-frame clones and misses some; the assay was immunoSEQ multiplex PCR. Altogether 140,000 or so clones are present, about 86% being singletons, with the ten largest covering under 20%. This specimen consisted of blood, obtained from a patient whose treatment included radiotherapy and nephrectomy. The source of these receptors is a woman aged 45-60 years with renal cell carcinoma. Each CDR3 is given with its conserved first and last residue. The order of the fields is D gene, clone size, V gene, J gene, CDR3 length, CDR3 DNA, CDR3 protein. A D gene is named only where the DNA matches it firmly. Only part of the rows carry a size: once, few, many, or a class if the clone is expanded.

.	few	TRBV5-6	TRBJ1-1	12	TGTGCCAGCAGCCAGACGGGCACTGAAGCTTTCTTT	CASSQTGTEAFF
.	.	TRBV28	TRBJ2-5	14	TGTGCCAGCAGTTCCGGTAGACTACAAGAGACCCAGTACTTC	CASSSGRLQETQYF
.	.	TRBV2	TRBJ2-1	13	TGTGCTACCGAGAGAGTGAGGGTGGGGGAGCAGTTCTTC	CATERVRVGEQFF
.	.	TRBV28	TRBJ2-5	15	TGTGCCAGCAGTTCACATAAGCCTGAGGGTGAGACCCAGTACTTC	CASSSHKPEGETQYF
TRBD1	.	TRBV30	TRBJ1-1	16	TGTGCCTGGAGTAAAGTCACAGGGGGTATTAACACTGAAGCTTTCTTT	CAWSKVTGGINTEAFF
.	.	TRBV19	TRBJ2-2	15	TGTGCCAGTATGTCGAGGAGGGGCAGGACCGGGGAGCTGTTTTTT	CASMSRRGRTGELFF
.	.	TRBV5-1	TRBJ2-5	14	TGCGCCAGCAGCTTATCGGAGGGATGGGAGACCCAGTACTTC	CASSLSEGWETQYF
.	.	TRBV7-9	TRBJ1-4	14	TGTGCCAGCAGGACGGGGGGGTCTAATGAAAAACTGTTTTTT	CASRTGGSNEKLFF
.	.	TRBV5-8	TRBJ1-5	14	TGTGCCAGCAGCTTGGCGGGGGGCGAACAGCCCCAGCATTTT	CASSLAGGEQPQHF
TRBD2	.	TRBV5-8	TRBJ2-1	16	TGTGCCAGCAGCTTGGCCCGGGGGGGAGCCTACAATGAGCAGTTCTTC	CASSLARGGAYNEQFF
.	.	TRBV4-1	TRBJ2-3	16	TGCGCCACAAAAACCGTGGTAGCGGAGTTCACAGATACGCAGTATTTT	CATKTVVAEFTDTQYF
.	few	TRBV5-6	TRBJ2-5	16	TGTGCCAGCAGCCGGGGGTTATCCGGGGCTCGAGAGACCCAGTACTTC	CASSRGLSGARETQYF
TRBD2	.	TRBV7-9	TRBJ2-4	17	TGTGCCAGCAGCTTAGCCGGGGGGAGTGGAGCCAAAAACATTCAGTACTTC	CASSLAGGSGAKNIQYF
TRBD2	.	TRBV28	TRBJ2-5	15	TGTGCCAGCAGTTTCATAGCGGGAGGGACCCAAACCCAGTACTTC	CASSFIAGGTQTQYF
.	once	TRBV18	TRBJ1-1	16	TGTGCCAGCTCACGGGACCTCAGGGGAAGTGGCACTGAAGCTTTCTTT	CASSRDLRGSGTEAFF
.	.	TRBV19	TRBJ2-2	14	TGTGCCAGTAGTATACTCCGGAGGGCCGGGGAGCTGTTTTTT	CASSILRRAGELFF
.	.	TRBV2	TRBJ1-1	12	TGTGCCAGCAGTGAGGGCGGCACTGAAGCTTTCTTT	CASSEGGTEAFF
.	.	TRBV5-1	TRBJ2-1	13	TGCGCCAGCAGCGAGGAACTTCCTAATGAGCAGTTCTTC	CASSEELPNEQFF
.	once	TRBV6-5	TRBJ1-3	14	TGTGCCAGCAGGACGACAAAGTCTGGAAACACCATATATTTT	CASRTTKSGNTIYF
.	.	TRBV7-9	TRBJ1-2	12	TGTGCCAGCAGCAAGCCCCAGGGAGACTACACCTTC	CASSKPQGDYTF
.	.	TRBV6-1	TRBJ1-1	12	TGTGCCAGCAGTGAAATCGGCAGGGGAGCTTTCTTT	CASSEIGRGAFF
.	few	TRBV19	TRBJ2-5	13	TGTGCCAGTAGTCCAACCCGCCAAGAGACCCAGTACTTC	CASSPTRQETQYF
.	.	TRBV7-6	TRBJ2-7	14	TGTGCCAGCAGCTTAGGCCAAAAAACTAGCGAGCAGTACTTC	CASSLGQKTSEQYF
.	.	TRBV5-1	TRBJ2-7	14	TGCGCCAGCAGGGACGCGCGGAGCTCCTACGAGCAGTACTTC	CASRDARSSYEQYF